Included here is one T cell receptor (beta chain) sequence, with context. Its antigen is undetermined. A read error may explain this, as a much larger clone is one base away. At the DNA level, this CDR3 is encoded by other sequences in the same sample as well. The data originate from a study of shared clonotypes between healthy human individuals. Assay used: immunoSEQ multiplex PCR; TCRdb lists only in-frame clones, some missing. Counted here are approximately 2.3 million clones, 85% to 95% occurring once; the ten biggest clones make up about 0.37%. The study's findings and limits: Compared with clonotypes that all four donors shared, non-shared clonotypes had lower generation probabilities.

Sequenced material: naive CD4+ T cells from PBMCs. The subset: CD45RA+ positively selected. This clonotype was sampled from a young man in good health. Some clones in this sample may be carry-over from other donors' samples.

CDR3 coding DNA: TGTGCCAGCAGTCTAGAAGAGACCCAGTACTTC. Translated, it gives CASSLEETQYF. The rearrangement joins TRBV28 to TRBJ2-5; the D is unclear. Trimming shortened V by 5 bases and J by 3 bases, and 4 bases separated the two germline ends. The germline V gene has CDR1 MDHEN and CDR2 SYDVKM. The CDR3 length is 11 residues.